The TCR beta chain described here comes from a study of T cell repertoires in cytomegalovirus infection. The overall study: Epitope selection comprised recently identified HLA-C-restricted CMV epitopes and well-studied HLA-B-restricted CMV epitopes. Matching HLA type, along with CMV infection, was indicated by public TCR beta signatures.

The study's findings and limits: HLA-C-restricted CMV clonotypes gave the most frequent clonotype in two of eight donors. People with CMV and the relevant HLA were identified by cumulative public TCR beta family frequency.

For this clonotype: Its cognate antigen is unknown.

TCRdb re-analysed the reads in MiXCR, keeping a single row per CDR3 protein. The sample records about 78,000 distinct CDR3 sequences, roughly 40% being singletons. Germline values: CDR1 SNHLY, CDR2 FYNNEI. The V end was cut by 5 bases, the J end by 3 bases, with 19 bases between. The CDR3 is 16 residues long. This sequence originates from a human donor in good health (CMV status not recorded). Some clones in this sample may be carry-over from other donors' samples. Source: CD8+ T cells from cultured PBMCs, taken from culture after CMV antigen stimulation. This sequence joins TRBV2 and TRBJ1-2, with unresolved D. CDR3: CASSPPGVPGDYGYTF. The CDR3 nucleotides read TGTGCCAGCAGTCCCCCTGGGGTCCCCGGCGACTATGGCTACACCTTC.